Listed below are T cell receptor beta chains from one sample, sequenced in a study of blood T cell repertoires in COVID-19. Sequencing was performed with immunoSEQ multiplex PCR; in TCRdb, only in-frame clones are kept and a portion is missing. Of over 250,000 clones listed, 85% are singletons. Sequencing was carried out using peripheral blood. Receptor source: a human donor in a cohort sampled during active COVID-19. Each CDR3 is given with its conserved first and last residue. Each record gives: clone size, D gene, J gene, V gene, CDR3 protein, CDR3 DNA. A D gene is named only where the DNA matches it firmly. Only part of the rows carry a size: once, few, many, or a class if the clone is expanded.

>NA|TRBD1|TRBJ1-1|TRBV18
CATRQGLNTEAFF
TGTGCCACCCGACAGGGCTTGAACACTGAAGCTTTCTTT
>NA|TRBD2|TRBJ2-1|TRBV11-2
CASSLRTSGSYNEQFF
TGTGCCAGCAGCTTAAGGACTAGCGGGAGCTACAATGAGCAGTTCTTC
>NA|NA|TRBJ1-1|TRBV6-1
CASSDQALRGRAFF
TGTGCCAGCAGTGACCAAGCCCTCAGGGGAAGGGCTTTCTTT
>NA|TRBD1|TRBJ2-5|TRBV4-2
CASSQKFSDRAHEETQYF
TGTGCCAGCAGCCAAAAGTTTTCCGACAGGGCGCATGAGGAGACCCAGTACTTC
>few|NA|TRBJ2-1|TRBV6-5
CASRFRWTDPTRSFF
TGTGCCAGCAGATTCAGATGGACAGACCCCACAAGGTCGTTCTTC
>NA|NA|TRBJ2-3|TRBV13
CASSQGEGVTDTQYF
TGTGCCAGCAGCCAGGGAGAGGGGGTCACAGATACGCAGTATTTT
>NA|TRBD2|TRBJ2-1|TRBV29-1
CSVASGYNEQFF
TGCAGCGTGGCTAGCGGTTACAATGAGCAGTTCTTC
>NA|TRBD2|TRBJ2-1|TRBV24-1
CATSDPLAGGPDEQFF
TGTGCCACCAGTGATCCGCTAGCGGGAGGGCCCGATGAGCAGTTCTTC
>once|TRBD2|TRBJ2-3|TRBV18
CASSRGVAGAGDTQYF
TGTGCCAGCTCACGAGGAGTAGCGGGAGCTGGGGATACGCAGTATTTT
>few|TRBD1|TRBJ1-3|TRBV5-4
CASSLGGQGFLSGNTIYF
TGTGCCAGCAGCTTGGGCGGACAGGGGTTTCTATCTGGAAACACCATATATTTT
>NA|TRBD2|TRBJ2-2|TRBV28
CASGAGGLAGETGELFF
TGTGCCAGCGGGGCTGGGGGACTAGCGGGAGAAACCGGGGAGCTGTTTTTT
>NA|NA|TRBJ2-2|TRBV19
CASRSNRWGDTGELFF
TGTGCCAGTAGGAGCAATCGGTGGGGGGACACCGGGGAGCTGTTTTTT
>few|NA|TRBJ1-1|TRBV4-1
CASSQEALIQGGSEAFF
TGCGCCAGCAGCCAAGAAGCTCTTATACAGGGCGGATCTGAAGCTTTCTTT
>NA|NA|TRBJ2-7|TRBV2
CASSQGPQYF
TGTGCCAGCAGTCAGGGGCCGCAGTACTTC
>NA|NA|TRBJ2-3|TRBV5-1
CASSLGARTNTDTQYF
TGCGCCAGCAGCTTAGGGGCTAGGACTAACACAGATACGCAGTATTTT
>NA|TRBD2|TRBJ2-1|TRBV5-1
CATRLAGGSYNEQFF
TGCGCCACCAGACTAGCGGGAGGGTCCTACAATGAGCAGTTCTTC
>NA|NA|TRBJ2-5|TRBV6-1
CASSEAGYGIGETQYF
TGTGCCAGCAGTGAAGCGGGCTACGGCATTGGAGAGACCCAGTACTTC
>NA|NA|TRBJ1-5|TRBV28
CASTNSAGARNQPQHF
TGTGCCAGCACCAACTCAGCGGGGGCTAGAAATCAGCCCCAGCATTTT
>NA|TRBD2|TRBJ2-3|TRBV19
CASSKGLGRTDTQYF
TGTGCCAGTAGTAAAGGACTAGGTCGCACAGATACGCAGTATTTT
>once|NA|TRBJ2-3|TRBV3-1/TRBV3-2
CASSQEGSRGSWVTDTQYF
TGTGCCAGCAGCCAAGAAGGGTCCCGGGGTAGCTGGGTCACAGATACGCAGTATTTT
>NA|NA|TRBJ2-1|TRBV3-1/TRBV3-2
CASSQADGHEQFF
TGTGCCAGCAGCCAAGCCGATGGCCATGAGCAGTTCTTC
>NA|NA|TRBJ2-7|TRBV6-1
CASSYFAYEQYF
TGTGCCAGCAGTTATTTTGCCTACGAGCAGTACTTC
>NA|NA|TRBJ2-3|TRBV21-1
CASSKASSPDTQYF
TGTGCCAGCAGCAAAGCGTCTAGCCCAGATACGCAGTATTTT
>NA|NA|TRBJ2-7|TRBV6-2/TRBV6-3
CASSYVNEQYF
TGTGCCAGCAGTTACGTTAACGAGCAGTACTTC
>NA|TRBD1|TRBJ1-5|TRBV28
CASRRQGKVQPQHF
TGTGCCAGCAGACGACAGGGAAAGGTTCAGCCCCAGCATTTT
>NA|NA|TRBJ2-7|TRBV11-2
CASLPQLGLDSYEQYF
TGTGCCAGCCTCCCGCAACTAGGCCTGGACTCCTACGAGCAGTACTTC
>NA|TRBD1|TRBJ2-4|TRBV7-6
CASSPGTGSLAKNIQYF
TGTGCCAGCAGCCCAGGGACAGGTTCCCTGGCCAAAAACATTCAGTACTTC
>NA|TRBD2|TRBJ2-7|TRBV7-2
CASSRGGSGSFYEQYF
TGTGCCAGCAGTCGGGGGGGTAGCGGGAGCTTCTACGAGCAGTACTTC
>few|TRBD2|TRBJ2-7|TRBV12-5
CASGLVRASGRPEQYF
TGTGCTAGTGGTTTGGTACGGGCTAGCGGGAGACCCGAGCAGTACTTC
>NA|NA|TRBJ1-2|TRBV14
CASSQERGWIYGYTF
TGTGCCAGCAGCCAAGAAAGAGGGTGGATCTATGGCTACACCTTC
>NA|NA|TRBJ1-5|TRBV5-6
CASSLAGGQRQPQHF
TGTGCCAGCAGCTTGGCGGGGGGGCAAAGACAGCCCCAGCATTTT
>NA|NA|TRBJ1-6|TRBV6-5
CATRTSSYNSPLHF
TGTGCCACTAGAACAAGCTCCTATAATTCACCCCTCCACTTT
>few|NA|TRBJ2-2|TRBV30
CAWSVGVGELFF
TGTGCCTGGAGTGTAGGGGTCGGGGAGCTGTTTTTT
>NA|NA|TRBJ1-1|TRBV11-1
CASSLSRGHEAFF
TGTGCCAGCAGCTTGAGCAGGGGCCATGAAGCTTTCTTT
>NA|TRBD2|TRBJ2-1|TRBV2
CATKAGRNNEQFF
TGTGCCACCAAAGCGGGAAGAAACAATGAGCAGTTCTTC
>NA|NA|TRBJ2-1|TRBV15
CATSREKHREQFF
TGTGCCACCAGCAGAGAAAAGCATCGGGAGCAGTTCTTC
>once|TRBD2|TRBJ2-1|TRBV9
CASSVEGLAGNNEQFF
TGTGCCAGCAGCGTCGAGGGACTAGCGGGAAACAATGAGCAGTTCTTC
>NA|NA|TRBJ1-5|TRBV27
CASRRQDNQPQHF
TGTGCCAGCAGACGACAGGACAATCAGCCCCAGCATTTT
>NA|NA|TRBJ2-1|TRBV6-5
CASSRGHEQFF
TGTGCCAGCAGTCGCGGCCATGAGCAGTTCTTC
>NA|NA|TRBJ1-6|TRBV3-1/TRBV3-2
CASSRSRSPLHF
TGTGCCAGCAGCCGGTCACGGTCACCCCTCCACTTT
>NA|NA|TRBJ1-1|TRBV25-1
CASRGRRRKDTEAFF
TGTGCCAGCAGGGGGCGACGACGTAAGGACACTGAAGCTTTCTTT
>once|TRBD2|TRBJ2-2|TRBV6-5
CASSIAGATGELFF
TGTGCCAGCAGTATAGCGGGAGCCACCGGGGAGCTGTTTTTT
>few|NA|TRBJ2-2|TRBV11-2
CASSLDRQRTGELFF
TGTGCCAGCAGCTTAGATCGACAGCGCACCGGGGAGCTGTTTTTT
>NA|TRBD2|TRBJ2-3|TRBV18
CASSPEREGLYF
TGTGCCAGCTCACCAGAGCGGGAGGGTTTGTATTTT
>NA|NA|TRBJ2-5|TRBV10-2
CASSESRGLEETQYF
TGCGCCAGCAGTGAGTCGAGAGGGTTAGAAGAGACCCAGTACTTC
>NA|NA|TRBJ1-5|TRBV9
CASSVDGGQPQHF
TGTGCCAGCAGCGTAGATGGGGGGCAGCCCCAGCATTTT
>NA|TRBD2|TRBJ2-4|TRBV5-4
CASSPAGNQNIQYF
TGTGCCAGCAGCCCAGCGGGAAATCAGAACATTCAGTACTTC
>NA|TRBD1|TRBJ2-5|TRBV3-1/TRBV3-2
CASRRQGAQETQYF
TGTGCCAGCAGGCGACAGGGCGCTCAAGAGACCCAGTACTTC
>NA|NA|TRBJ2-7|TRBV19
CASSLTGQGGEQYF
TGTGCCAGTAGTCTGACGGGGCAGGGAGGCGAGCAGTACTTC
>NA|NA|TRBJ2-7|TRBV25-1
CASSGGGLYEQYF
TGTGCCAGCAGTGGGGGGGGGCTCTACGAGCAGTACTTC
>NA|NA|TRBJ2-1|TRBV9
CASSVEGGSYNEQFF
TGTGCCAGCAGCGTAGAAGGAGGCTCCTACAATGAGCAGTTCTTC
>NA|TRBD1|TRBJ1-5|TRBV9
CASSADRDQPQHF
TGTGCCAGCAGCGCAGACAGGGATCAGCCCCAGCATTTT
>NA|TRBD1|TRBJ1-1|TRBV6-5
CASSLDRATEAFF
TGTGCCAGCAGCCTGGACAGGGCCACTGAAGCTTTCTTT
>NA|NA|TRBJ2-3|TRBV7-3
CASSLGGEGPDTQYF
TGTGCCAGCAGCTTGGGGGGAGAGGGTCCAGATACGCAGTATTTT
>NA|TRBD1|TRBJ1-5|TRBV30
CAWSGQGRQPQHF
TGTGCCTGGTCAGGACAGGGGCGTCAGCCCCAGCATTTT